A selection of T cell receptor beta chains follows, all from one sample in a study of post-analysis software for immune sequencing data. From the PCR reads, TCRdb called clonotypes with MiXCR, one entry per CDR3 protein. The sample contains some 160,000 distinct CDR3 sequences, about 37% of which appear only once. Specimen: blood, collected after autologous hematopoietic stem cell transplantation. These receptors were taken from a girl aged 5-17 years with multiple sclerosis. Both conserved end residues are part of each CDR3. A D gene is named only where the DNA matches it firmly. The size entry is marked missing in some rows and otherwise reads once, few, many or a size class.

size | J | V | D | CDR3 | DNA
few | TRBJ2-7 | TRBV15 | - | CATSRGSPLSGSYEQYF | TGTGCCACCAGCAGAGGATCTCCCCTTAGTGGTTCCTACGAGCAGTACTTC
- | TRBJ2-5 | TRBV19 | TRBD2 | CASSTFLRSGRETQYF | TGTGCCAGTAGTACCTTTCTTCGTTCCGGGAGGGAGACCCAGTACTTC
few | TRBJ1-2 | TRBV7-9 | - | CASSVTDAHPNYGYTF | TGTGCCAGCAGCGTAACGGACGCACACCCTAACTATGGCTACACCTTC
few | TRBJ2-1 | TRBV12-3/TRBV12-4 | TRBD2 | CASSTQAGGLDEQFF | TGTGCCAGCAGTACTCAAGCGGGAGGGCTCGATGAGCAGTTCTTC
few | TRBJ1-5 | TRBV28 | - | CASRAPGQPQHF | TGTGCCAGTAGGGCGCCGGGACAGCCCCAGCATTTT
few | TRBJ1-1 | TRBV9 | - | CASSPPYSLNTEAFF | TGTGCCAGCAGCCCCCCCTACAGTTTGAACACTGAAGCTTTCTTT
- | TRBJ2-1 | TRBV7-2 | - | CASSLTDNEQFF | TGTGCCAGCAGCTTAACAGACAATGAGCAGTTCTTC
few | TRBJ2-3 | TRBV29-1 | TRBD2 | CSATPGGGTDTQYF | TGCAGCGCGACCCCTGGGGGAGGGACAGATACGCAGTATTTT
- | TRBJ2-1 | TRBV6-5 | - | CASRQRRESYNEQFF | TGTGCCAGCAGACAACGTAGGGAGTCCTACAATGAGCAGTTCTTC
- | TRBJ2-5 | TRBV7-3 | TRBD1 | CASSSQGQETQYF | TGTGCCAGCAGCTCACAGGGGCAAGAGACCCAGTACTTC
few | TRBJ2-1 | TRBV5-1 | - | CASRPQGMDVDEQFF | TGCGCCAGCAGACCTCAGGGAATGGATGTGGATGAGCAGTTCTTC
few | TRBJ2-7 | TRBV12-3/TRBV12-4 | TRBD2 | CASSLLAEAVSYEQYF | TGTGCCAGCAGTTTACTAGCGGAAGCGGTTTCCTACGAGCAGTACTTC
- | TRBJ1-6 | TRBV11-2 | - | CASSLFKGATPLHF | TGTGCCAGCAGCTTATTTAAAGGGGCTACACCCCTCCACTTT
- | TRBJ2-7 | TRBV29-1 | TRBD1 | CSAIRTGRTYEQYF | TGCAGCGCCATAAGGACAGGGAGGACCTACGAGCAGTACTTC